Sequencing of this T cell receptor beta chain was carried out in a study of shared clonotypes between healthy human individuals. This table comes from immunoSEQ multiplex PCR, and its TCRdb copy is limited to in-frame clones, with some not included. The sample consists of 2 million to 3 million clones, 90% to 95% of them appearing once. Germline V gives CDR1 GTSNPN, CDR2 SVGIG (reference sequence). Deletions cut 0 bases from V and 10 bases from J, with 10 bases between. This CDR3 contains 12 residues. Sequencing was performed on naive CD4+ T cells from PBMCs. As to subset: CD45RA+ positively selected. The sequence was collected from a man aged 18 to 30 in good health. Some clones in this sample may be carry-over from other donors' samples. J is TRBJ2-1 and V is TRBV30, with D unclear. CDR3 protein: CAWSVRLLEQFF. CDR3 DNA sequence: TGTGCCTGGAGTGTTCGACTCCTAGAGCAGTTCTTC.